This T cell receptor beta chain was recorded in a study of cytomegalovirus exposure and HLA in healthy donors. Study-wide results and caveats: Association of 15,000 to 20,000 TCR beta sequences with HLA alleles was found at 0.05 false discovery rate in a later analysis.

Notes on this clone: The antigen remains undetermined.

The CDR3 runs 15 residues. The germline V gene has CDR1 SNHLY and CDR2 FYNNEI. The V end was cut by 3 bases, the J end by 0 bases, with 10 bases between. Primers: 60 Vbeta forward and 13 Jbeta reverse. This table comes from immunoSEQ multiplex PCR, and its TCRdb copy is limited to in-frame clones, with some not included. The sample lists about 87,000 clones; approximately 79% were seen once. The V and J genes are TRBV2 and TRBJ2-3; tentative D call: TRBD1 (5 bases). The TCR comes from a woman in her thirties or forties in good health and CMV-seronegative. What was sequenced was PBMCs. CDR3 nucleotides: TGTGCCAGCAGTGAGATGACAGCTAGCACAGATACGCAGTATTTT. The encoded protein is CASSEMTASTDTQYF.